This T cell receptor (beta chain) was recorded in a study of T cell responses to AZD1222 COVID-19 vaccine. Study context: It was second doses at about 4 or about 12 weeks that were pooled. Study-level points and caveats: A reported finding is that nearly half of spike-specific TCRs target unmutated variant regions. AZD1222 recipients seropositive at baseline numbered only 6 or 7. Clonal diversity was possibly underestimated, and the donors were mostly white British, with more females.

Germline V CDR1 and CDR2: LGHDT, YNNKEL (reference sequence). This CDR3 spans 15 amino acids. The germline V and J ends were trimmed by 1 base and 4 bases, with 13 bases remaining between them. Of note for this clone: Its antigen is as yet unknown.

Libraries were prepared by immunoSEQ multiplex PCR; TCRdb keeps only in-frame clonotypes and omits some of them. This sample yields roughly 140,000 clones, of which around 89% are seen a single time; about 16% belongs to the top ten. The rearrangement uses TRBV3-1 (or the pseudogene TRBV3-2) and TRBJ1-2; D gene uncertain. The source is an adult in good health. The sequences come from peripheral blood, collected on day 0 of AZD1222 vaccination. CDR3 nucleotides: TGTGCCAGCAGCCAAGGGGAAGTCCCCTCCTATGGCTACACCTTC. This translates into CASSQGEVPSYGYTF.